Listed below are T cell receptor beta chains from one sample, sequenced in a study of human T cells and chemical hapten exposure. TCRdb re-analysed the RACE reads in MiXCR, keeping a single row per CDR3 protein. The data show roughly 50,000 distinct CDR3 sequences, about 11% seen once. The starting material was whole blood, obtained in connection with sensitization to the hapten diphenylcyclopropenone (DPC). The source is a woman aged 40 to 50 with alopecia areata. Some clones in this sample may be carry-over from other donors' samples. CDR3s include the opening cysteine and the closing phenylalanine or tryptophan. The order of the fields is clone size, D gene, V gene, J gene, CDR3 DNA, CDR3 protein. D genes are given only for firm matches. A row's size may be missing; if present it is once, few, many or a size class.

-	-	TRBV19	TRBJ2-6	TGTGCCAGTAGTGTTTCCAGCTACGGGGCCAACGTCCTGACTTTC	CASSVSSYGANVLTF
many	-	TRBV6-1	TRBJ1-5	TGTGCCAGCAGCGGCGAGATGTGGGGGCAAGTTGGCAATCAGCCCCAGCATTTT	CASSGEMWGQVGNQPQHF
few	TRBD2	TRBV12-3/TRBV12-4	TRBJ2-7	TGTGCCAGCAGCTCCGGGGTAGCGGGGTCCTACGAGCAGTACTTC	CASSSGVAGSYEQYF
few	-	TRBV2	TRBJ2-7	TGTGCCAGCAGTGAAGGTTCAAGCTCCTACGAGCAGTACTTC	CASSEGSSSYEQYF
many	-	TRBV30	TRBJ1-4	TGTGCCTGGAGCGCGCCGGGGACATTGGGGGAAAAACTGTTTTTT	CAWSAPGTLGEKLFF
-	TRBD1	TRBV28	TRBJ1-1	TGTGCCAGCAGGGAATACAGGGGTAAAAGGGGGAACACTGAAGCTTTCTTT	CASREYRGKRGNTEAFF
few	-	TRBV18	TRBJ1-2	TGTGCCAGCTCATCTGGGGCAGCCAACTATGGCTACACCTTC	CASSSGAANYGYTF
few	-	TRBV19	TRBJ2-3	TGTGCCAGTAGGTTCGCGTCGGTAGATACGCAGTATTTT	CASRFASVDTQYF
-	-	TRBV5-1	TRBJ2-7	TGCGCCAGCAGCTACCTCGGACGACTAGAGTACGAGCAGTACTTC	CASSYLGRLEYEQYF
-	-	TRBV3-1	TRBJ1-1	TGTGCCAGCAGCCCGATGACTACCGGGCTGGGCACTGAAGCTTTATTT	CASSPMTTGLGTEALF
few	-	TRBV19	TRBJ1-2	TGTGCCAGTCACCTAGATGGCGGCTACACCTTC	CASHLDGGYTF
few	-	TRBV12-3/TRBV12-4	TRBJ1-2	TGTGCCAGCAGCCCGTTTCCTATGGGCTACACCTTC	CASSPFPMGYTF
few	-	TRBV18	TRBJ2-7	TGTGCCAGCTCACCCGGGGGCGAGCAGTACTTC	CASSPGGEQYF
many	-	TRBV28	TRBJ1-1	TGTGCCAGCAGTTTAGACGGTTTTCCCCCTGAAGCTTTCTTT	CASSLDGFPPEAFF
few	-	TRBV7-9	TRBJ1-1	TGTGCCAGCAGCATGACAGGAATTAAGACTGAAGCTTTCTTT	CASSMTGIKTEAFF
few	TRBD2	TRBV2	TRBJ2-2	TGTGCCAGCAGTGGCCCTCCGGGACTAGCGGGAGTAATGGCCGGGGAGCTGTTTTTT	CASSGPPGLAGVMAGELFF
-	-	TRBV21-1	TRBJ2-4	TGTGCCAGCAGCGCCCGGACTTTAACCAAAAACATTCAGTACTTC	CASSARTLTKNIQYF
once	-	TRBV28	TRBJ2-5	TGTGCCAGCACCCCCCCCCTGGCGGGGCCTCGAGAGACCCAGTACTTC	CASTPPLAGPRETQYF
many	TRBD2	TRBV3-1	TRBJ2-2	TGTGCCAGCAGCCGTAGCGGGAGGGCCGACGGGGAGCTGTTTTTT	CASSRSGRADGELFF
few	TRBD1	TRBV5-4	TRBJ2-3	TGTGCCAGCAGCCCGGGGACAGGGAAAGATACGCAGTATTTT	CASSPGTGKDTQYF
few	-	TRBV24-1	TRBJ2-7	TGTGCCACCAGTGATTCCCGTGGGGGGGCGGCCTACGAGCAGTACTTC	CATSDSRGGAAYEQYF
few	-	TRBV3-1	TRBJ2-7	TGTGCCAGCAGCCACCCAGGGTCCTACGAGCAGTACTTC	CASSHPGSYEQYF
-	-	TRBV11-2	TRBJ2-3	TGTGCCAGCAGCTTGTCTCCGGCTAGGAATGGGGGAACGCAGTATTTT	CASSLSPARNGGTQYF
-	-	TRBV29-1	TRBJ2-7	TGCAGCGTTGGCGGGCAGGGAGGCGAGCAGTACTTC	CSVGGQGGEQYF
few	-	TRBV4-1	TRBJ2-5	TGCGCCAGCAGCCAAGATGCTGGGGCGGAGCTCCAGTACTTC	CASSQDAGAELQYF
-	-	TRBV10-3	TRBJ2-7	TGTGCCATCAGTGTCAGGGACCGCTCCTACGAGCAGTACTTC	CAISVRDRSYEQYF
few	TRBD2	TRBV7-2	TRBJ2-5	TGTGCCAGCAGCCGGACTAGCCCAATCGAGACCCAGTACTTC	CASSRTSPIETQYF
many	-	TRBV7-2	TRBJ1-3	TGTGCCAGCAACAGCCGGGCATCGGTGGGCTCTGGAAACACCATATATTTT	CASNSRASVGSGNTIYF
-	-	TRBV20-1	TRBJ1-1	TGCAGTGCTAGGGTAATGTCAGTTGACCGAACGGCTTTCTTT	CSARVMSVDRTAFF
many	-	TRBV7-6	TRBJ1-1	TGTGCCAGCAGCGGGGGGGAGCACACTGAAGCTTTCTTT	CASSGGEHTEAFF
few	TRBD1	TRBV5-1	TRBJ1-2	TGCGCCAGCAGCTTGGGATCCGGGACAGGGGGCTACACCTTC	CASSLGSGTGGYTF
many	TRBD2	TRBV7-3	TRBJ2-1	TGTGCCAGCAGCCCTTCTTTGGGAGGGCGGAATGAGCAGTTCTTC	CASSPSLGGRNEQFF
many	-	TRBV12-3/TRBV12-4	TRBJ1-1	TGTGCCAGCAGACGTACCGCGAACACTGAAGCTTTCTTT	CASRRTANTEAFF
few	-	TRBV6-1	TRBJ2-1	TGTGCCAGCAGTGAAAAAAGGGGAGGTTACTCCTACAATGAGCAGTTCTTC	CASSEKRGGYSYNEQFF
many	-	TRBV4-3	TRBJ1-3	TGCGCCAGCAGCCTAGATGCAGGGGTTTCTGGAAACACCATATATTTT	CASSLDAGVSGNTIYF
many	TRBD2	TRBV12-3/TRBV12-4	TRBJ2-1	TGTGCCAGCAGTGACGGGACTAGGAGCTCCTACAATGAGCAGTTCTTC	CASSDGTRSSYNEQFF
-	-	TRBV10-3	TRBJ2-2	TGTGCCATCAGTGAACACGACCCCGCCGGGGAGCTGTTTTTT	CAISEHDPAGELFF
few	-	TRBV15	TRBJ1-1	TGTGCCACCAGCAGAGATCGACCTGAAGCTTTCTTT	CATSRDRPEAFF
-	-	TRBV18	TRBJ1-1	TGTGCCAGCTCACCACTCAGGGGGAACACTGAAGCTTTCTTT	CASSPLRGNTEAFF
many	-	TRBV7-9	TRBJ1-1	TGTGCCAGCAGCTTAGCGAAAGGGTGGGCTGAAGCTTTCTTT	CASSLAKGWAEAFF
-	-	TRBV4-1	TRBJ1-4	TGCGCCAGCAGCCGCGACCGGGCCTCAACTAATGAAAAACTGTTTTTT	CASSRDRASTNEKLFF
-	-	TRBV11-2	TRBJ2-1	TGTGCCAGCAGCCCCCGGCCCGGGGGCAATGAGCAGTTCTTC	CASSPRPGGNEQFF